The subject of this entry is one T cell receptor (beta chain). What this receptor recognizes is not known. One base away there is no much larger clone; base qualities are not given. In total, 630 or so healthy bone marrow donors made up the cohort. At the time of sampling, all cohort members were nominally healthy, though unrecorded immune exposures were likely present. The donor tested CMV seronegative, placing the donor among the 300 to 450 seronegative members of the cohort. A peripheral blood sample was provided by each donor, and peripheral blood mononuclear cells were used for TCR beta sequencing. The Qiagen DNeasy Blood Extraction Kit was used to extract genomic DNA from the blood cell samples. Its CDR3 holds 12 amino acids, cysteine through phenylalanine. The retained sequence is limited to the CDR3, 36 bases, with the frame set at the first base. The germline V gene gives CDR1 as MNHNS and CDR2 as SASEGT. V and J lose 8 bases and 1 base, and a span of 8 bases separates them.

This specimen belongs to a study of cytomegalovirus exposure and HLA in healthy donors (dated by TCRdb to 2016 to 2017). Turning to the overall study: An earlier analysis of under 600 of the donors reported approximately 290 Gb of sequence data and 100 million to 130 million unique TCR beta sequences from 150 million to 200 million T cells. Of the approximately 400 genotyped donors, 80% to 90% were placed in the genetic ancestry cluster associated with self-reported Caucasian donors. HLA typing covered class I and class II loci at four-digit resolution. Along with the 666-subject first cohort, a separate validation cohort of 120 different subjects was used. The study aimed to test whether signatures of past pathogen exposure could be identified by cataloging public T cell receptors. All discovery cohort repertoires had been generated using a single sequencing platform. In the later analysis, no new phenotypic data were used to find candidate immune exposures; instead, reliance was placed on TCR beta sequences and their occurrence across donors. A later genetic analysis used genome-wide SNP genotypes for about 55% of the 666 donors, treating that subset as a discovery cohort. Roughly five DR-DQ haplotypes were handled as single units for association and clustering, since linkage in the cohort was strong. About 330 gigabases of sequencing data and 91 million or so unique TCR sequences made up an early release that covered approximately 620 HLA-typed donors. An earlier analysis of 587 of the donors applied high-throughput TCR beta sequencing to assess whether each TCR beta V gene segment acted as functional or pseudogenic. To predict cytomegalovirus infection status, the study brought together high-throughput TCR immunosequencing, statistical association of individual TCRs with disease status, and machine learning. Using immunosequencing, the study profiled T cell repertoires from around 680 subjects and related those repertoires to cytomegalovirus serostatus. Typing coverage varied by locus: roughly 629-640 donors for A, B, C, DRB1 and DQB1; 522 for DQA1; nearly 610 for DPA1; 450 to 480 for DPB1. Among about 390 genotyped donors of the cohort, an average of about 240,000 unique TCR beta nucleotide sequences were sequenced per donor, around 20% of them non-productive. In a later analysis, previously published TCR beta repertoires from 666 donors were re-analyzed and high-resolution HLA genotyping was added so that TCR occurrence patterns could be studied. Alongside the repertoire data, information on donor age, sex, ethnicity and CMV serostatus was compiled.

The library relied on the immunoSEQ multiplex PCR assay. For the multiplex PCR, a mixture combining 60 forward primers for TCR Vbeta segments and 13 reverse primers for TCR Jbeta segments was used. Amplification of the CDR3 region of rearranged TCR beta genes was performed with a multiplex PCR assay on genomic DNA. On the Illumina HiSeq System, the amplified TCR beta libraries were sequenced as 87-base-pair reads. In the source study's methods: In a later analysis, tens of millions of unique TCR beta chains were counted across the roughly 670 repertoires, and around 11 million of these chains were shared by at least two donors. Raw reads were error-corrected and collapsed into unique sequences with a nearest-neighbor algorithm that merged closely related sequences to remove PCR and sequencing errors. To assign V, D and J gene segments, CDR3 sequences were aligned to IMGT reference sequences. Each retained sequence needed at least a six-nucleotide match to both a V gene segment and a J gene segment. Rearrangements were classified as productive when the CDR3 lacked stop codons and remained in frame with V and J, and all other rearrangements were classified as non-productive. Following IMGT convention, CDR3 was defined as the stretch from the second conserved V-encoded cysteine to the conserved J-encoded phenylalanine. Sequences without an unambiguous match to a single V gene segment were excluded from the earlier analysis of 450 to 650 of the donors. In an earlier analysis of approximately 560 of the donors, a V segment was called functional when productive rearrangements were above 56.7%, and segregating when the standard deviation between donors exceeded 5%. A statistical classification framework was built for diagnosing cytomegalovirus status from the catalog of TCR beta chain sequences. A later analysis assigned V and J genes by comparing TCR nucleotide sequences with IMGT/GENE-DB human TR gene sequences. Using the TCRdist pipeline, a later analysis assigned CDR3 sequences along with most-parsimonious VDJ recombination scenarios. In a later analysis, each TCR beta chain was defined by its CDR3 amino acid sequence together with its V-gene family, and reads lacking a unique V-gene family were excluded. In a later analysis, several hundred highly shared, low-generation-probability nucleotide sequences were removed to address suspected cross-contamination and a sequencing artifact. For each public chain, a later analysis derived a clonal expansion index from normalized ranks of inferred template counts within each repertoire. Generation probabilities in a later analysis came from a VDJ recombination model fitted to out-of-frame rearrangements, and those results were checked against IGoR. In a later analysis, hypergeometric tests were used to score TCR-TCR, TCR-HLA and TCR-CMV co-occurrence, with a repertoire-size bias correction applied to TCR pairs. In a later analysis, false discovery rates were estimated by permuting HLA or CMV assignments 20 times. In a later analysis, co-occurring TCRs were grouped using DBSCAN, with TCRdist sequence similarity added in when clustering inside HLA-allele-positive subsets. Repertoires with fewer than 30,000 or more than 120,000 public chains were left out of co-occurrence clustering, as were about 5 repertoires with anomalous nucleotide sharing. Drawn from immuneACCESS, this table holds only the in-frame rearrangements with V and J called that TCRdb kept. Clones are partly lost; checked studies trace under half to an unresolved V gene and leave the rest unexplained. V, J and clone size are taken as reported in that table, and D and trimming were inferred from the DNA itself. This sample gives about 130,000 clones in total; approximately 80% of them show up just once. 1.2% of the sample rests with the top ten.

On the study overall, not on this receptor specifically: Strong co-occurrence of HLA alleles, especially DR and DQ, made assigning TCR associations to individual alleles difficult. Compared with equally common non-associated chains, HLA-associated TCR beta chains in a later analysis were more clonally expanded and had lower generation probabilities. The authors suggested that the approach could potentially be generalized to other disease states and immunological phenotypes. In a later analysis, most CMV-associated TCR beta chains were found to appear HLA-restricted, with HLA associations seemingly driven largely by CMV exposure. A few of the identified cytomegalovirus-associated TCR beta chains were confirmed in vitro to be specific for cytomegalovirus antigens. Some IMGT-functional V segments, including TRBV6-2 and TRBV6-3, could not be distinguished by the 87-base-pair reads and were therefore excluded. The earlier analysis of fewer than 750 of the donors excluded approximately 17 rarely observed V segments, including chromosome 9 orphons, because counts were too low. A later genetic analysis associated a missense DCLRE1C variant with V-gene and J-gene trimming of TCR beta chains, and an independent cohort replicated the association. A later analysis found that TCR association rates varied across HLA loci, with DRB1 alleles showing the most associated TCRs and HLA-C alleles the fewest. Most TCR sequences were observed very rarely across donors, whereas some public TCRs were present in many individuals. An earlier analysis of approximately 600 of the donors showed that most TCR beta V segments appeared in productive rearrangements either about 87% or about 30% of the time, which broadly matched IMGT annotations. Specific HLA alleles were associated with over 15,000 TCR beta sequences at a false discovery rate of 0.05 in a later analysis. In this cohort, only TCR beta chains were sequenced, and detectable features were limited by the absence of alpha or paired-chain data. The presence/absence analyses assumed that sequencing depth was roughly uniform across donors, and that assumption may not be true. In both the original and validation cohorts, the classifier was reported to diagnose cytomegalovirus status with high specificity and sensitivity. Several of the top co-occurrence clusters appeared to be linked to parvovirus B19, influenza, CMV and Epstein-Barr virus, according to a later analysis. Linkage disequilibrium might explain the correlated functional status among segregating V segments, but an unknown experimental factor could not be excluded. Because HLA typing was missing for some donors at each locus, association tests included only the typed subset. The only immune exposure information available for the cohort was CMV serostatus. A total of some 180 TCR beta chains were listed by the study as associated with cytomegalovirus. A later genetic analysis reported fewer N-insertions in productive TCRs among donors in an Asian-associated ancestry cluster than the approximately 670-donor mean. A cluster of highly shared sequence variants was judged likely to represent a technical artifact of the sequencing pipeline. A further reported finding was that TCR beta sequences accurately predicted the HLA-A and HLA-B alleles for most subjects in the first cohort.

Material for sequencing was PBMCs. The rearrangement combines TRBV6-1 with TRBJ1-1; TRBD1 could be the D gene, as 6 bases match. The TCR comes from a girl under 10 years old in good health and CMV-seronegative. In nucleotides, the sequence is TGTGCCAGCGGCAGGGGGAACACTGAAGCTTTCTTT. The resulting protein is CASGRGNTEAFF.